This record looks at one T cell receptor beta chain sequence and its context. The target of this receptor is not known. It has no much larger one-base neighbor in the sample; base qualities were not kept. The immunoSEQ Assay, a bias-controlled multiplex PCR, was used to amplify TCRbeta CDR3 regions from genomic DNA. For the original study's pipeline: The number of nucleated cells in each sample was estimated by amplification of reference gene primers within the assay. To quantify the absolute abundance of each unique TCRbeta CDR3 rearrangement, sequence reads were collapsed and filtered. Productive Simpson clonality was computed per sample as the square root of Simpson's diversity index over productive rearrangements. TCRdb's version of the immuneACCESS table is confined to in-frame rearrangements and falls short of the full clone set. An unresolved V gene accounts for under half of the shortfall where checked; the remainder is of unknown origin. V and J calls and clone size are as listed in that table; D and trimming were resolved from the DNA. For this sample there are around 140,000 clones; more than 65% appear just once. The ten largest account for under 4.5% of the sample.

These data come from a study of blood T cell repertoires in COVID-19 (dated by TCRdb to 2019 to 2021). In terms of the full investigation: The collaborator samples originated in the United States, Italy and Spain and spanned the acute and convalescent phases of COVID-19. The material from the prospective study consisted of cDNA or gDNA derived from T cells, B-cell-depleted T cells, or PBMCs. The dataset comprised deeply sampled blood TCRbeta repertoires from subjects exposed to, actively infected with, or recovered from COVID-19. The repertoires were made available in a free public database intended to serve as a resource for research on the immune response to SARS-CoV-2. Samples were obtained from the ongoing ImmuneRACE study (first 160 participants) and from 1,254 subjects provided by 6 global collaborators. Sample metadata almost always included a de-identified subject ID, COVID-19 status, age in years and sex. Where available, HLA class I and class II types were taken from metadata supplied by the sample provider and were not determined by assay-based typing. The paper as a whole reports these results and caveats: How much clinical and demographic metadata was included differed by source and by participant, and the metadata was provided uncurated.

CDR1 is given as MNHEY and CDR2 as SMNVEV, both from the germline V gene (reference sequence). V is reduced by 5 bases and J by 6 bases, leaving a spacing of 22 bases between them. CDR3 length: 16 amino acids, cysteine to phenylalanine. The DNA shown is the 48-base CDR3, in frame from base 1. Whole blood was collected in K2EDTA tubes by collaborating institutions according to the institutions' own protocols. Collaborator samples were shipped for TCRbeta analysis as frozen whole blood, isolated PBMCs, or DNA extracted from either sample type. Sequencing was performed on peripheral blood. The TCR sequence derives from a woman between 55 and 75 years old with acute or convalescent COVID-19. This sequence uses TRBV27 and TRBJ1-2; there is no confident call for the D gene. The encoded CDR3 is CASSPRGGSRNDGYTF. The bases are TGTGCCAGCAGTCCCCGGGGAGGCAGCAGGAATGATGGCTACACCTTC.